Listed here are 28 T cell receptor beta chains from one sample, sequenced in a study of cytomegalovirus exposure and HLA in healthy donors. The repertoire was sequenced with immunoSEQ multiplex PCR; TCRdb's copy has only in-frame clones and lacks some. This table has 100,000 to 150,000 clones, roughly nine tenths appearing once. The sample taken for sequencing was PBMCs. The receptors originated from a man aged 18 to 29 in good health and CMV-seropositive.

In DNA form, the CDR3 reads TGCGCCAGCAGCTTGTACGACGGGGGTCCCTTGAATGAGCAGTTCTTC. Translating it yields CASSLYDGGPLNEQFF. This chain links TRBV5-1 with TRBJ2-1; D might be TRBD2 (6 bases). This CDR3 has 16 amino acids. Trimming cost V 1 base and J 7 bases, with 18 bases left between them. Germline V gene data show CDR1 as SGHRS and CDR2 as YFSETQ.

The rearrangement uses TRBV7-2 and TRBJ1-1; no reliable D call. CDR3 length: 13 amino acids. The V end lost 4 bases, the J end lost 7 bases, and 13 bases lay between the germline ends. Germline lookup yields CDR1 SGHTA and CDR2 FQGNSA. The CDR3 is CASSSFEGLEAFF. Here the CDR3 DNA reads TGTGCCAGCAGCTCCTTCGAGGGCCTTGAAGCTTTCTTT.

This chain uses TRBV25-1 with TRBJ1-1; the match to TRBD1 covers 8 bases. Germline-derived CDR1 and CDR2 are MGHDK and SYGVNS. Trimming removed 2 bases from V and 2 bases from J; junction bases left unmatched: 4. The CDR3 has 15 amino acids. The CDR3 loop is CASSEPGQGNTEAFF. CDR3 nucleotides: TGTGCCAGCAGTGAACCCGGACAGGGAAACACTGAAGCTTTCTTT. Variable domain in full (rest from reference TRBV25-1 and TRBJ1-1): EADIYQTPRYLVIGTGKKITLECSQTMGHDKMYWYQQDPGMELHLIHYSYGVNSTEKGDLSSESTVSRIRTEHFPLTLESARPSHTSQYLCASSEPGQGNTEAFFGQGTRLTVV.

The chain uses TRBV29-1 and TRBJ2-2; 8 bases are shared with TRBD1. This CDR3 is built from 15 residues. V was clipped by 4 bases and J by 6 bases; unmatched bases: 10. In germline, CDR1 is SQVTM, CDR2 ANQGSEA. CDR3 residues: CSVGLTGVFAGELFF. DNA of the CDR3: TGCAGCGTTGGTTTGACAGGGGTTTTCGCCGGGGAGCTGTTTTTT.

This clone was seen a handful of times. This chain connects TRBV2 to TRBJ1-2, with D possibly being TRBD1 (5 bases). The CDR3 loop spans 12 amino acids. V shed 6 bases and J shed 3 bases, with 8 bases lying between them. Germline CDR1 reads SNHLY; CDR2 reads FYNNEI. CDR3: CASRRDDYGYTF. For the CDR3, the DNA is TGTGCCAGCAGGCGGGACGACTATGGCTACACCTTC.

The J gene is TRBJ1-1, the V gene TRBV19; TRBD1 matches 9 bases. The J segment lost 5 bases and the V segment lost 5 bases, leaving 9 bases of the junction unmatched. The CDR3 runs 15 residues. CDR1 LNHDA and CDR2 SQIVND come from the germline V gene (reference sequence). The CDR3 here is CASSPPRDRVTEAFF. The CDR3 DNA reads TGTGCCAGTAGTCCCCCCCGGGACAGGGTAACTGAAGCTTTCTTT.

The J gene is TRBJ1-4, the V gene TRBV4-1, with TRBD1 identical over 9 bases. The CDR3 runs to 16 residues. Per the germline V gene, CDR1 is MGHRA and CDR2 is YSYEKL. Trimming removed 4 bases from V and 2 bases from J; junction bases left unmatched: 5. CDR3 DNA: TGCGCCAGCAGCCCGAATGGACAGGGGACTAATGAAAAACTGTTTTTT. Encoded protein: CASSPNGQGTNEKLFF.

The rearrangement joins TRBV4-3 to TRBJ1-4; unclear D gene. There are 13 residues in the CDR3. The V and J ends lost 1 base and 8 bases respectively, with 8 bases between them. From germline, CDR1 is LGHNA and CDR2 YSLEER. The DNA for the CDR3 is TGCGCCAGCAGCCAAGCGGGGAGCGAAAAACTGTTTTTT. Translated, it gives CASSQAGSEKLFF.

The chain has TRBV6-4 and TRBJ2-5; 7 positions match TRBD2. Germline-derived CDR1 and CDR2 are MRHNA and SNTAGT. Germline trimming cut 3 bases from V and 5 bases from J; bases unmatched to any gene: 9. The CDR3 runs 15 residues. CDR3 DNA: TGTGCCAGCAGTGAAGGGGCTAGCGGCCCGGAGACCCAGTACTTC. Encoded protein: CASSEGASGPETQYF.

This rearrangement joins TRBV27 to TRBJ2-3; D not certain. Germline lookup yields CDR1 MNHEY and CDR2 SMNVEV (reference sequence). The germline V and J ends were trimmed by 4 bases and 3 bases, with 11 bases remaining between them. CDR3 size: 14 residues. CDR3 bases: TGTGCCAGCAGTTATAGTATTAAAACAGATACGCAGTATTTT. This gives the protein CASSYSIKTDTQYF.

This clone was picked up one time. The chain couples TRBV30 to TRBJ2-7; D perhaps matches TRBD1 (5 bases). In germline, CDR1 is GTSNPN, CDR2 SVGIG (reference sequence). The CDR3 contains 12 residues. V lost 0 bases and J lost 2, with 5 bases in between. CDR3 loop: CAWSVGAYEQYF. CDR3 bases: TGTGCCTGGAGTGTAGGGGCCTACGAGCAGTACTTC.

The rearrangement joins TRBV4-1 to TRBJ2-7; 8 bases line up with TRBD1. With 0 bases clipped from V and 4 bases from J, the junction kept 5 bases outside the gene matches. CDR1 and CDR2 from the germline V gene are MGHRA and YSYEKL. This CDR3 has 15 amino acids. As DNA, the CDR3 is TGCGCCAGCAGCCAAGAGAGACAGGGGAGTTACGAGCAGTACTTC. Translating gives CASSQERQGSYEQYF.

This sequence joins TRBV4-3 and TRBJ2-1, with D perhaps TRBD1 (5 bases). Trimming removed 2 bases from V and 0 bases from J, with 14 bases in between. Per germline, CDR1 LGHNA and CDR2 YSLEER. The CDR3 covers 17 residues. The CDR3: CASSQWTNPNSYNEQFF. The CDR3 DNA reads as TGCGCCAGCAGCCAATGGACAAATCCAAACTCCTACAATGAGCAGTTCTTC.

The chain has TRBV2 and TRBJ2-3; 7 positions match TRBD2. V shed 6 bases, J shed 2 bases, and the junction held 8 bases outside the gene matches. Germline values: CDR1 SNHLY, CDR2 FYNNEI. There are 15 residues in the CDR3. As DNA, the CDR3 is TGTGCCAGCAGAGCTCTAGCGGCTTACACAGATACGCAGTATTTT. Translated, it gives CASRALAAYTDTQYF.

This chain joins TRBV28 and TRBJ2-7; D perhaps matches TRBD1 (6 bases). Germline values: CDR1 MDHEN, CDR2 SYDVKM. Trimming stripped 3 bases from V and 2 bases from J, with 8 bases between. The CDR3 sequence is 13 residues long. This CDR3 reads CASSFDRPYEQYF. The CDR3 DNA is TGTGCCAGCAGTTTTGACAGGCCCTACGAGCAGTACTTC.

The gene calls are TRBV2 and TRBJ1-5; D is uncertain. V was trimmed by 3 bases and J by 1 base, leaving 10 bases between them. CDR3 length: 15 amino acids. Per the germline V gene, CDR1 is SNHLY and CDR2 is FYNNEI. As DNA, the CDR3 is TGTGCCAGCAGTGACGGGGTGATGAGCAATCAGCCCCAGCATTTT. Its translation: CASSDGVMSNQPQHF. The full variable domain, rest sourced from reference TRBV2 and TRBJ1-5, is EPEVTQTPSHQVTQMGQEVILRCVPISNHLYFYWYRQILGQKVEFLVSFYNNEISEKSEIFDDQFSVERPDGSNFTLKIRSTKLEDSAMYFCASSDGVMSNQPQHFGDGTRLSIL.

This clone turned up a few times. This sequence joins TRBV28 and TRBJ1-2; 10 bases agree with TRBD1. Per germline, CDR1 MDHEN and CDR2 SYDVKM. V was clipped by 10 bases and J by 5 bases; unmatched bases: 4. The length of the CDR3 is 12 residues. CDR3 sequence reads: CATRQGAYGYTF. The CDR3 nucleotides are TGTGCCACCCGACAGGGGGCTTATGGCTACACCTTC.

This chain links TRBV19 with TRBJ1-1; no firm D call. The CDR3 length is 15 residues. V lost 3 bases and J lost 5, with 16 bases in between. Germline V gives CDR1 LNHDA, CDR2 SQIVND (reference sequence). The DNA of the CDR3 is TGTGCCAGTAGTATCTGGGTATTTGGCGGGACTGAAGCTTTCTTT. It codes for CASSIWVFGGTEAFF.

V and J are TRBV5-1 and TRBJ2-7; the match to TRBD1 covers 8 bases. The CDR3 length is 14 residues. Germline V gene data show CDR1 as SGHRS and CDR2 as YFSETQ. The V segment lost 3 bases and the J segment 5 bases; nucleotides outside the gene matches: 7. Here the CDR3 DNA reads TGCGCCAGCAGCTCGGGACAGGTAGCCGACGAGCAGTACTTC. This encodes CASSSGQVADEQYF.

The V gene is TRBV19, the J gene TRBJ2-7; unclear D gene. CDR1 and CDR2 (germline): LNHDA, SQIVND (reference sequence). The germline V and J ends were trimmed by 3 bases and 7 bases, with 10 bases remaining between them. The CDR3 loop spans 12 amino acids. The CDR3 protein is CASSISPTEQYF. The CDR3 coding sequence is TGTGCCAGTAGTATCAGTCCAACGGAGCAGTACTTC.

The genes are TRBV5-4 and TRBJ2-5; D uncertain. Trimming shortened V by 3 bases and J by 0 bases, and 12 bases separated the two germline ends. In germline, CDR1 is SGHNT, CDR2 YYREEE (reference sequence). This CDR3 has 15 residues. CDR3 in amino acids: CASSSQVFDQETQYF. CDR3 sequence (DNA): TGTGCCAGCAGCTCACAAGTTTTCGACCAAGAGACCCAGTACTTC.

The gene calls are TRBV5-6 and TRBJ2-5; tentative D call: TRBD2 (6 bases). There are 13 residues in the CDR3. The V and J ends lost 2 bases and 4 bases respectively, with 9 bases between them. Germline-derived CDR1 and CDR2 are SGHDT and YYEEEE. The DNA for the CDR3 is TGTGCCAGCAGCTTCGGAGGGCGAGAGACCCAGTACTTC. This encodes CASSFGGRETQYF.

The V and J genes are TRBV6-5 and TRBJ2-2; a possible D gene is TRBD1 (6 bases). The V gene lost 2 bases and the J gene lost 7 bases, with 11 bases spanning the gap. The CDR3 is 14 residues long. From germline, CDR1 is MNHEY and CDR2 SVGAGI. The CDR3 bases are TGTGCCAGCAGTTACCGGGGACACCTCGGGGAGCTGTTTTTT. It specifies CASSYRGHLGELFF.

This sequence joins TRBV25-1 and TRBJ1-1; a possible D gene is TRBD1 (5 bases). Trimming took off 3 bases at V and 0 bases at J, with 8 bases between the two ends. Germline CDR1 is MGHDK and CDR2 is SYGVNS. This CDR3 has 14 residues. The CDR3 DNA follows: TGTGCCAGCAGTGAGGCGGGGGTGAACACTGAAGCTTTCTTT. This gives the protein CASSEAGVNTEAFF.

The count of this clone is one. J is TRBJ2-2 and V is TRBV25-1, with 7 bases matching TRBD1. Germline V gene lookup returns CDR1 MGHDK and CDR2 SYGVNS. The CDR3 covers 16 residues. V lost 5 bases to trimming and J lost 6 bases; unmatched junction nucleotides: 12. The CDR3 DNA follows: TGTGCCAGCAGTCCCCAGATCAGGGGGATGGCCGGGGAGCTGTTTTTT. Protein: CASSPQIRGMAGELFF.

The V gene is TRBV7-8, the J gene TRBJ1-1; D not resolved. Germline lookup yields CDR1 SGHVS and CDR2 FQNEAQ. CDR3 length: 14 amino acids. V was pared by 1 base and J by 0 bases, with 6 bases between. The CDR3 DNA sequence: TGTGCCAGCAGCTTAGTACGGGTGAACACTGAAGCTTTCTTT. Encoded protein: CASSLVRVNTEAFF.

The genes are TRBV7-2 and TRBJ1-6; tentative D call: TRBD1 (5 bases). Trimming removed 4 bases from V and 0 bases from J, with 13 bases in between. This CDR3 comprises 17 residues. CDR1 and CDR2 from the germline V gene are SGHTA and FQGNSA. The CDR3 DNA is TGTGCCAGCAGCTCCCGCCAGGGAAGCTCCTATAATTCACCCCTCCACTTT. Its protein product is CASSSRQGSSYNSPLHF. The full variable domain, rest sourced from reference TRBV7-2 and TRBJ1-6, is GAGVSQSPSNKVTEKGKDVELRCDPISGHTALYWYRQSLGQGLEFLIYFQGNSAPDKSGLPSDRFSAERTGGSVSTLTIQRTQQEDSAVYLCASSSRQGSSYNSPLHFGNGTRLTVT.

The chain is built from TRBV2 and TRBJ2-2, with D possibly matching TRBD1 (6 bases). The CDR3 length is 15 residues. Germline loops: CDR1 SNHLY, CDR2 FYNNEI. V lost 3 bases, J lost 13 bases, and 21 bases lay in between. CDR3 sequence (DNA): TGTGCCAGCAGTGAGTCAGGAGGAACAGGGTATAGGCTGTTTTTT. It translates to CASSESGGTGYRLFF.